Following are 6 T cell receptor beta chains from one sample sequenced in a study of blood T cell repertoires in COVID-19. Sequenced by immunoSEQ multiplex PCR; TCRdb stores in-frame clones only, minus some. Among 150,000 to 200,000 clones listed, approximately 88% were seen once. Specimen: PBMCs or T cells enriched from blood (not recorded which). The receptors originated from a man aged 65 to 79 who had been exposed to COVID-19.

The genes are TRBV5-1 and TRBJ1-5; D remains unclear. Per germline, CDR1 SGHRS and CDR2 YFSETQ. Trimming left V 0 bases short and J 4 bases short, with 11 bases between. The CDR3 totals 15 residues. CDR3 DNA: TGCGCCAGCAGCTTGGAGGCGGGGAGAAATCAGCCCCAGCATTTT. Its translation is CASSLEAGRNQPQHF.

The gene calls are TRBV9 and TRBJ2-3; tentatively, D is TRBD2 (6 bases). With 3 bases removed from V and 1 base from J, the gap between germline ends came to 12 bases. The CDR3 is 15 amino acids. CDR1 is SGDLS and CDR2 is YYNGEE in the germline V gene. In nucleotides, the CDR3 is TGTGCCAGCAGCGCCGGGGGTGGGGGCACAGATACGCAGTATTTT. Protein product: CASSAGGGGTDTQYF.

The rearrangement joins TRBV7-7 to TRBJ2-1; 7 positions agree with TRBD1. The junction had 8 bases not matched to a gene; V was cut back by 1 base and J by 8 bases. The CDR3 covers 15 residues. The V gene's germline CDR1 is SSHAT and CDR2 FNYEAQ (reference sequence). As DNA, the CDR3 is TGTGCCAGCAGCTTAGGGCAAGGGGGCCTCGATGAGCAGTTCTTC. This gives the protein CASSLGQGGLDEQFF.

CDR3 amino acids: CASSYRTVEAFF. The CDR3 bases are TGTGCCAGCAGTTACCGGACTGTTGAAGCTTTCTTT. This chain uses TRBV6-5 with TRBJ1-1; D is ambiguous. This CDR3 contains 12 residues. V gave up 2 bases and J gave up 7 bases, with 8 bases separating them. The germline V gene encodes CDR1 MNHEY and CDR2 SVGAGI.

The chain links TRBV7-9 to TRBJ1-2, with no clear D. This CDR3 comprises 14 residues. The V end was cut by 2 bases, the J end by 13 bases, with 20 bases between. From germline, CDR1 is SEHNR and CDR2 FQNEAQ (reference sequence). The DNA of the CDR3 is TGTGCCAGCAGCTTACCGCCGCAACTATCAGCCGCCACCTTC. Protein sequence: CASSLPPQLSAATF.

The chain employs TRBV18 and TRBJ2-1; 13 bases map to TRBD2. V lost 3 bases, J lost 9 bases, and 2 bases stayed unmatched. The CDR3 runs to 14 residues. The germline gives CDR1 KGHSH, CDR2 LQKENI. CDR3 residues: CASSPGTSGAEQFF. The CDR3 bases are TGTGCCAGCTCACCCGGGACTAGCGGGGCTGAGCAGTTCTTC. The whole variable domain, filled in from reference TRBV18 and TRBJ2-1, reads NAGVMQNPRHLVRRRGQEARLRCSPMKGHSHVYWYRQLPEEGLKFMVYLQKENIIDESGMPKERFSAEFPKEGPSILRIQQVVRGDSAAYFCASSPGTSGAEQFFGPGTRLTVL.